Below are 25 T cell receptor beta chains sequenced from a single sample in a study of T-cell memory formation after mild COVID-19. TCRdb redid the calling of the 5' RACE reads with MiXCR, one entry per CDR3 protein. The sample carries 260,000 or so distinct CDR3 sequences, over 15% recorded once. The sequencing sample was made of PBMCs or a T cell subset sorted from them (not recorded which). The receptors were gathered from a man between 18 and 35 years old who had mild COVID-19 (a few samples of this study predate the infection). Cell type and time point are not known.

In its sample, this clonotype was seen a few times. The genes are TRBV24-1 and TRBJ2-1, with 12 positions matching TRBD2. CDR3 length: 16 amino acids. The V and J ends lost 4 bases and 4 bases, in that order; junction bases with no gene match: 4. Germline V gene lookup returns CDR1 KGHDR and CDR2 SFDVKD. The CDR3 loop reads CATSDLAGGPYNEQFF. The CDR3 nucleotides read TGTGCCACCAGTGACCTAGCGGGGGGGCCTTACAATGAGCAGTTCTTC.

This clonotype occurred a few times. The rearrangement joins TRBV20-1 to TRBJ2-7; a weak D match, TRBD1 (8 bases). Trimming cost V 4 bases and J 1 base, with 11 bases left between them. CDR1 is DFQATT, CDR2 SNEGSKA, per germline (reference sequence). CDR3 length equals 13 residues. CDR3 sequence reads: CSANRGGSYEQYF. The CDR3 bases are TGCAGTGCTAACAGGGGGGGATCCTACGAGCAGTACTTC.

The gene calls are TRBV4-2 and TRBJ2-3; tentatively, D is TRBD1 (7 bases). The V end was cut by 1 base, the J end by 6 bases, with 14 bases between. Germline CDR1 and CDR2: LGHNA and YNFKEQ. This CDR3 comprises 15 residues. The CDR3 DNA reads TGTGCCAGCAGCCAAGCTGACAGGGAGGCTGATACGCAGTATTTT. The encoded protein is CASSQADREADTQYF.

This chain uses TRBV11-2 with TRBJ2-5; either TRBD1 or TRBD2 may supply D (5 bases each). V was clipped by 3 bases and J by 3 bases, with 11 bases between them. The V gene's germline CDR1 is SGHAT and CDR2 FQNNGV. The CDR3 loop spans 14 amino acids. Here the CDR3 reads CASSLGRLEETQYF. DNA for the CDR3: TGTGCCAGCAGCTTGGGACGTCTGGAAGAGACCCAGTACTTC.

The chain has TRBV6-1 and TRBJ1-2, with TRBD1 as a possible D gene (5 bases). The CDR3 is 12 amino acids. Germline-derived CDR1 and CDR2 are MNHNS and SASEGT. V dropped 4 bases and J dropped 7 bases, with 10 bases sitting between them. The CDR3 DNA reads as TGTGCCAGCAGTGGGACCGGGGGTGGCTACACCTTC. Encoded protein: CASSGTGGGYTF.

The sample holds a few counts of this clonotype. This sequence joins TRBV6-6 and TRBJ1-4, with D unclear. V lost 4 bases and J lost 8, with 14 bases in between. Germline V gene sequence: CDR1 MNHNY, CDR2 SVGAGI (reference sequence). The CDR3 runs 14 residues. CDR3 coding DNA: TGTGCCAGCAGTTTGTGGCGGAAAGGGGAAAAACTGTTTTTT. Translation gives CASSLWRKGEKLFF.

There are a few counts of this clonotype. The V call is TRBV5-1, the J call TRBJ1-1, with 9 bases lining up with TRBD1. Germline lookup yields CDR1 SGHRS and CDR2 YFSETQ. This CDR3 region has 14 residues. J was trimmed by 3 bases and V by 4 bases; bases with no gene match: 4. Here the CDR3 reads CASSIGQGHTEAFF. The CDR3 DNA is TGCGCCAGCAGCATAGGACAGGGGCACACTGAAGCTTTCTTT.

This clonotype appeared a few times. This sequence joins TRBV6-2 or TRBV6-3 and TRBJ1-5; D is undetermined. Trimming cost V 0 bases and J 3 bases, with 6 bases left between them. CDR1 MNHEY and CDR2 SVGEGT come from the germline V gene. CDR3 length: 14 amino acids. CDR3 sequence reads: CASSYSGINQPQHF. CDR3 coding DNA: TGTGCCAGCAGTTACTCGGGCATCAATCAGCCCCAGCATTTT.

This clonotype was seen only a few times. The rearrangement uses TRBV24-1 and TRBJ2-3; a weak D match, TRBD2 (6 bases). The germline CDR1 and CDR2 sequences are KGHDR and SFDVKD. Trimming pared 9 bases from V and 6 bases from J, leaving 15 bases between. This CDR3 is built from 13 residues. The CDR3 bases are TGTGCCACCCGAGGACGGAGCGGGGATACGCAGTATTTT. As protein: CATRGRSGDTQYF.

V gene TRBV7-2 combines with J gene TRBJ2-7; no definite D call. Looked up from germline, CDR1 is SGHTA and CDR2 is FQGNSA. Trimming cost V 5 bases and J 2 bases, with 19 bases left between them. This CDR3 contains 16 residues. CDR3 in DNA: TGTGCCAGCAGCGTCGGACGCGCTTTCATACCCTACGAGCAGTACTTC. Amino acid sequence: CASSVGRAFIPYEQYF. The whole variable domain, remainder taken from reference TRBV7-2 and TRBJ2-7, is GAGVSQSPSNKVTEKGKDVELRCDPISGHTALYWYRQSLGQGLEFLIYFQGNSAPDKSGLPSDRFSAERTGGSVSTLTIQRTQQEDSAVYLCASSVGRAFIPYEQYFGPGTRLTVT.

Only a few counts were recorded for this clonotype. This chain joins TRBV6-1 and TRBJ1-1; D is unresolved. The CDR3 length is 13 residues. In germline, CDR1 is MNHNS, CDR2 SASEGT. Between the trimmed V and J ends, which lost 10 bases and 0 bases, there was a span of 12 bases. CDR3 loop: CATSGVMNTEAFF. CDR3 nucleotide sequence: TGTGCCACATCCGGGGTTATGAACACTGAAGCTTTCTTT.

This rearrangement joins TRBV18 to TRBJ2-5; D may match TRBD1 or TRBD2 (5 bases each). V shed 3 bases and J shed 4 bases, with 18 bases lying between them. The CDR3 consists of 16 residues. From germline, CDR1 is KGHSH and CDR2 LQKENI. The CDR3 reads CASSPYALGGTETQYF. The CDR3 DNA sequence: TGTGCCAGCTCACCGTACGCCCTTGGGGGAACAGAGACCCAGTACTTC.

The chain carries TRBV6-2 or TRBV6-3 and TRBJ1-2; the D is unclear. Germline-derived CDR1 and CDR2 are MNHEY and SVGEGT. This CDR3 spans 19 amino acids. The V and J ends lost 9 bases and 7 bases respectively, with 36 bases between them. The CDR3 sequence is CARRRCQPPRDVPLLGYTF. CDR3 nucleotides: TGTGCCAGACGAAGATGCCAGCCCCCAAGGGATGTTCCCCTACTTGGCTACACCTTC.

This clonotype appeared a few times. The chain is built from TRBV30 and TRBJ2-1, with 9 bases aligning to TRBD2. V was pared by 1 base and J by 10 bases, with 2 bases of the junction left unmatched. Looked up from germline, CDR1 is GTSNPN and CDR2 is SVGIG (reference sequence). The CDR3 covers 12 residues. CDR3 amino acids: CAWSALAGEQFF. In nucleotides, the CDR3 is TGTGCCTGGAGTGCCCTAGCGGGGGAGCAGTTCTTC.

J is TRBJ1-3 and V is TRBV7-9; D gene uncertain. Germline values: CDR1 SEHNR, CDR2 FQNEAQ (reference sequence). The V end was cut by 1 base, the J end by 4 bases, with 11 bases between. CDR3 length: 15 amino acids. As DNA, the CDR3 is TGTGCCAGCAGCTTAGTTGAGTTACGAGGAAACACCATATATTTT. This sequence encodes CASSLVELRGNTIYF.

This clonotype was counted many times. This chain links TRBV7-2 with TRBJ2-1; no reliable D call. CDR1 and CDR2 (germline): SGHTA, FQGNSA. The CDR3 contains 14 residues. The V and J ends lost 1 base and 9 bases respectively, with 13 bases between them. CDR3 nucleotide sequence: TGTGCCAGCAGCTTAGGTAACGGAAGAGGTGAGCAGTTCTTC. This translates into CASSLGNGRGEQFF.

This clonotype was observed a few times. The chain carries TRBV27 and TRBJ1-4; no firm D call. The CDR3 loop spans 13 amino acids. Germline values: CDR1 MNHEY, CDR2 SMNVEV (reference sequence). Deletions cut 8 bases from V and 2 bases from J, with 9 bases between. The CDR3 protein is CASGGWTNEKLFF. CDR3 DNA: TGTGCCAGCGGAGGTTGGACTAATGAAAAACTGTTTTTT.

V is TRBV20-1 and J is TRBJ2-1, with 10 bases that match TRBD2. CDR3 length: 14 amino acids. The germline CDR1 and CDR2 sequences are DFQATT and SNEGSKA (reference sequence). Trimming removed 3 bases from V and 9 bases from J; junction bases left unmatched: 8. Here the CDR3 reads CSASLASGGSEQFF. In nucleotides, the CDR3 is TGCAGTGCTAGTCTGGCTAGCGGGGGAAGTGAGCAGTTCTTC.

The CDR3 region has the DNA TGTGCCAGCAGCATCTCGACAGGGCTGGTCTCACCCCTCCACTTT. It translates to CASSISTGLVSPLHF. The rearrangement links TRBV7-9 to TRBJ1-6, with 7 positions matching TRBD1. The junction had 11 bases not matched to a gene; V was cut back by 5 bases and J by 10 bases. CDR3 size: 15 residues. Germline CDR1 SEHNR, CDR2 FQNEAQ (reference sequence).

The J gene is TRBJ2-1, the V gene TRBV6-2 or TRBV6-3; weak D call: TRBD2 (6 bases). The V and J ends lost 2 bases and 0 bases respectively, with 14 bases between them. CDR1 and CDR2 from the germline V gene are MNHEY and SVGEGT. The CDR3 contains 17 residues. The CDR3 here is CASSYNWDLYSYNEQFF. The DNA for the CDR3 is TGTGCCAGCAGTTACAATTGGGACTTGTACTCCTACAATGAGCAGTTCTTC.

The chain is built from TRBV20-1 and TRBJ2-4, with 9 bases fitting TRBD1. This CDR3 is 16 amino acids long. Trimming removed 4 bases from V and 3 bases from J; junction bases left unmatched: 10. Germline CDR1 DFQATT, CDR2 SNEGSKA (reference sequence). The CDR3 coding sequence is TGCAGTGCTACACGTAATCCGGGACAGGGCAAAAACATTCAGTACTTC. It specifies CSATRNPGQGKNIQYF.

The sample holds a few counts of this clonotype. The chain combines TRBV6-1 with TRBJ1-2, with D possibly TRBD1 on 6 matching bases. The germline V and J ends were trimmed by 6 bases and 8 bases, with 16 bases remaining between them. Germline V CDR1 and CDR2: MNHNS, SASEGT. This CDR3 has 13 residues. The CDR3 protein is CASRPGVGGGYTF. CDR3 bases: TGTGCCAGCAGACCAGGGGTTGGAGGGGGCTACACCTTC.

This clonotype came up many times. CDR3: CASSLAGGLNEQFF. Written as DNA, the CDR3 is TGTGCCAGCAGTCTAGCGGGGGGGCTTAATGAGCAGTTCTTC. V is TRBV6-2 or TRBV6-3 and J is TRBJ2-1; 12 bases fit TRBD2. Germline V CDR1 and CDR2: MNHEY, SVGEGT. V gave up 5 bases and J gave up 7 bases; unmatched junction bases: 3. There are 14 residues in the CDR3.

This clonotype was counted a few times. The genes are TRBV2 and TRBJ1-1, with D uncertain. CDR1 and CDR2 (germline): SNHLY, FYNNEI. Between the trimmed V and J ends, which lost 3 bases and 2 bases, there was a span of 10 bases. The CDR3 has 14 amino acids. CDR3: CASSEVRQNTEAFF. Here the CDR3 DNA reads TGTGCCAGCAGTGAGGTCAGGCAAAACACTGAAGCTTTCTTT.

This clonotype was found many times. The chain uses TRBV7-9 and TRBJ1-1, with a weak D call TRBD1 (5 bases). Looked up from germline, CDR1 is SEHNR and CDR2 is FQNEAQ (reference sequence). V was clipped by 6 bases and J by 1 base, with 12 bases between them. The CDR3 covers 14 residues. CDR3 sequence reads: CASSLLGGNTEAFF. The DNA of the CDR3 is TGTGCCAGCAGTCTACTGGGGGGGAACACTGAAGCTTTCTTT.